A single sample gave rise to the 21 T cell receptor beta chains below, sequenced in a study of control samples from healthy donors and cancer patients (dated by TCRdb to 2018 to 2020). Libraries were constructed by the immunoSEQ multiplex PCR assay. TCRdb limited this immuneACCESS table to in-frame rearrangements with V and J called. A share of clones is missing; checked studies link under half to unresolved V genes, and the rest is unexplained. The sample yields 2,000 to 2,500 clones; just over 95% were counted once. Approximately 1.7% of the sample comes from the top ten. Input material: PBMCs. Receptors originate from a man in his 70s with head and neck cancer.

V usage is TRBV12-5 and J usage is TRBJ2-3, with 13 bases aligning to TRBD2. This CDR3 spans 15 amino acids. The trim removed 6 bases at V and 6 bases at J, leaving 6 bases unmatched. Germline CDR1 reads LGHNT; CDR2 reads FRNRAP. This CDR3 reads CASGRLAGGQDTQYF. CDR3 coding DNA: TGTGCTAGTGGGAGACTAGCGGGGGGCCAGGATACGCAGTATTTT.

The CDR3 DNA follows: TGCGCCAGCAGGCCTGACCTGACCTACAATGAGCAGTTCTTC. Its translation: CASRPDLTYNEQFF. This chain uses TRBV5-1 with TRBJ2-1; D call uncertain. The CDR3 has 14 amino acids. Germline V CDR1 and CDR2: SGHRS, YFSETQ. Trimming removed 5 bases from V and 2 bases from J, with 11 bases in between.

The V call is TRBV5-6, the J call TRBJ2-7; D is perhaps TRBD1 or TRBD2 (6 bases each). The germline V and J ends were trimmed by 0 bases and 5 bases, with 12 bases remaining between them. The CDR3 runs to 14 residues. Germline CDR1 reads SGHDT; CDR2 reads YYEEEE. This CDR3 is CASSLDEGGHEQYF. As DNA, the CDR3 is TGTGCCAGCAGCTTGGATGAGGGGGGCCACGAGCAGTACTTC.

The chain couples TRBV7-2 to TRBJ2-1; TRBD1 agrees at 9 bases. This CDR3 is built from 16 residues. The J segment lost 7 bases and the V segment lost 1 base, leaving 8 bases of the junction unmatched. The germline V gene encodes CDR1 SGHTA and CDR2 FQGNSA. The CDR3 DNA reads TGTGCCAGCAGCTTAGTTGGACAGGGGTTCGAGAATGAGCAGTTCTTC. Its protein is CASSLVGQGFENEQFF.

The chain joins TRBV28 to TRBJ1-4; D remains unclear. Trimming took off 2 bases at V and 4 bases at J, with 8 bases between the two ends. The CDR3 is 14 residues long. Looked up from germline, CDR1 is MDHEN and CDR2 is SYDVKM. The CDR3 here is CASSLPRDNEKLFF. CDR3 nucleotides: TGTGCCAGCAGTTTACCCCGGGATAATGAAAAACTGTTTTTT.

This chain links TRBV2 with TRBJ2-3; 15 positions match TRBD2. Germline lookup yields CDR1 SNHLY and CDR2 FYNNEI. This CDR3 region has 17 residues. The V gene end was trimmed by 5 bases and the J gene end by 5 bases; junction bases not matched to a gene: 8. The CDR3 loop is CASSLTGTSGRIDTQYF. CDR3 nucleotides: TGTGCCAGCAGTCTTACGGGGACTAGCGGGAGGATAGATACGCAGTATTTT.

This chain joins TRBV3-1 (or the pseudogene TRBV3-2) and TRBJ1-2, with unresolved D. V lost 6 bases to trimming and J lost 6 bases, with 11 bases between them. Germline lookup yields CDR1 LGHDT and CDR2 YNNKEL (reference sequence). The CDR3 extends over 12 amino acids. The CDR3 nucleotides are TGTGCCAGCAGTACTACCCTACATGGCTACACCTTC. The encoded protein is CASSTTLHGYTF.

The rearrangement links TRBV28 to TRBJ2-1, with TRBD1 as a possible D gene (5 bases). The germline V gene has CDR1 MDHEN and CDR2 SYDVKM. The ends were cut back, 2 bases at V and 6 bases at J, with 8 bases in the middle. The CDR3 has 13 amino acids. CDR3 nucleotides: TGTGCCAGCAGTTTAGGGGCCGCCAATGAGCAGTTCTTC. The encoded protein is CASSLGAANEQFF.

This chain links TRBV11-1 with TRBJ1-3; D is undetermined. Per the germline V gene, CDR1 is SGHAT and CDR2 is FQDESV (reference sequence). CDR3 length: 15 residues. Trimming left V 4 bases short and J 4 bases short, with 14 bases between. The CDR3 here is CASSSFLGSGNTIYF. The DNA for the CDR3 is TGTGCCAGCAGCTCTTTTTTGGGGTCCGGAAACACCATATATTTT.

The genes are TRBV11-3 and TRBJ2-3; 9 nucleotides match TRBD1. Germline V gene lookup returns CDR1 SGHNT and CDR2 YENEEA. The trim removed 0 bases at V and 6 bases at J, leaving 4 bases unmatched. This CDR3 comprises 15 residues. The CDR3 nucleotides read TGTGCCAGCAGCTTAGATGGGACAGGGAGGGATACGCAGTATTTT. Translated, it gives CASSLDGTGRDTQYF.

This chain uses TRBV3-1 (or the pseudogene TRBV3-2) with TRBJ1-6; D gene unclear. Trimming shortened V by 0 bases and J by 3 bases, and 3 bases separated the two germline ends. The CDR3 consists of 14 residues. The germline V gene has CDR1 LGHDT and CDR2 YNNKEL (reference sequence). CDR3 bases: TGTGCCAGCAGCCAAGAAGGCTATAATTCACCCCTCCACTTT. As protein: CASSQEGYNSPLHF.

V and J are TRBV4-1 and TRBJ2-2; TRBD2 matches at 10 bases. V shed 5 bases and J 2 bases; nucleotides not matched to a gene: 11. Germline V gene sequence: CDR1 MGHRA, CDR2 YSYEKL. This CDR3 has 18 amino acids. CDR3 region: CASSSRAGGPANTGELFF. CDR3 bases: TGCGCCAGCAGCTCCCGAGCGGGAGGGCCGGCTAACACCGGGGAGCTGTTTTTT.

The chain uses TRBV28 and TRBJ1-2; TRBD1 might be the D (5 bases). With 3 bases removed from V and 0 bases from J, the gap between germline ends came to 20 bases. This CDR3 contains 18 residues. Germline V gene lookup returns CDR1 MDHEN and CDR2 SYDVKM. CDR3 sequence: CASSFVQGLFLANYGYTF. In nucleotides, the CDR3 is TGTGCCAGCAGTTTTGTGCAGGGACTCTTCCTAGCTAACTATGGCTACACCTTC.

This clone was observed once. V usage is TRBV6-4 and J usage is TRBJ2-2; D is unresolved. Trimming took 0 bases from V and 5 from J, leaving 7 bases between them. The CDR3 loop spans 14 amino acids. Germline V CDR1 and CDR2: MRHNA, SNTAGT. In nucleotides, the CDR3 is TGTGCCAGCAGTGACTCGATTGGAACCGGGGAGCTGTTTTTT. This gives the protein CASSDSIGTGELFF.

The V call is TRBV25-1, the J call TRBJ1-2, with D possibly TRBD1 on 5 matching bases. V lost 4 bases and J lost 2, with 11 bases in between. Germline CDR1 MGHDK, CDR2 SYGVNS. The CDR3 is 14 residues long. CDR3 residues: CASSGQGFNYGYTF. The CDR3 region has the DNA TGTGCCAGCAGTGGGCAGGGATTCAACTATGGCTACACCTTC.

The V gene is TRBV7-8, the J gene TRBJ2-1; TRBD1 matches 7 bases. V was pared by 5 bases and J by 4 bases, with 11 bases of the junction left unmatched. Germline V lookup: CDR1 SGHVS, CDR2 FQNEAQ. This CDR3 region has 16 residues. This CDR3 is CASSLGQAQPYNEQFF. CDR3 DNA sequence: TGTGCCAGCAGCCTAGGACAGGCGCAGCCTTACAATGAGCAGTTCTTC.

The CDR3 spells CASSPGTGGTPAQETQYF. The CDR3, as DNA: TGTGCCAGCAGCCCTGGTACGGGCGGGACCCCTGCTCAAGAGACCCAGTACTTC. The chain couples TRBV9 to TRBJ2-5; TRBD2 might be the D (6 bases). This CDR3 contains 18 residues. Between the trimmed V and J ends, which lost 4 bases and 2 bases, there was a span of 24 bases. CDR1 and CDR2 from the germline V gene are SGDLS and YYNGEE.

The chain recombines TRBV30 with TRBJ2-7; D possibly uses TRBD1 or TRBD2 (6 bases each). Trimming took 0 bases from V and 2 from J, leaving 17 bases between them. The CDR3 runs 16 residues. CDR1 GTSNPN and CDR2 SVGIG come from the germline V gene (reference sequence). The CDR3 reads CAWSVKGGFLTYEQYF. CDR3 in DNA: TGTGCCTGGAGTGTAAAGGGGGGTTTCTTAACCTACGAGCAGTACTTC.

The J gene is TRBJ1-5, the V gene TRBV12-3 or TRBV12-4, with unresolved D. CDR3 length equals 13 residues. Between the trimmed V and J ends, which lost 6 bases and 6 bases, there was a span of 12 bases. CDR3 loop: CASRLGPSQPQHF. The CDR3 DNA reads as TGTGCCAGCAGGCTAGGACCTTCTCAGCCCCAGCATTTT.

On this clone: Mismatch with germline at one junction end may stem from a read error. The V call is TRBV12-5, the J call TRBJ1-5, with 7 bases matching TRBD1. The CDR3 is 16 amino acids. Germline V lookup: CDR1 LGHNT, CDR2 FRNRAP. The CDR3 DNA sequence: TGTGCTAGTGGACGAACAGGGGATTATAGCAATCGGCCCCAGCATTTT. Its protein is CASGRTGDYSNRPQHF.

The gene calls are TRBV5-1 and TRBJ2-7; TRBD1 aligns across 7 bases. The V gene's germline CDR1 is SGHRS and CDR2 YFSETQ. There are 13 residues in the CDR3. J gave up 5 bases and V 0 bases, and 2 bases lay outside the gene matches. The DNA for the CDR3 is TGCGCCAGCAGCTTGGAGGGGGCGGACGAGCAGTACTTC. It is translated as CASSLEGADEQYF.